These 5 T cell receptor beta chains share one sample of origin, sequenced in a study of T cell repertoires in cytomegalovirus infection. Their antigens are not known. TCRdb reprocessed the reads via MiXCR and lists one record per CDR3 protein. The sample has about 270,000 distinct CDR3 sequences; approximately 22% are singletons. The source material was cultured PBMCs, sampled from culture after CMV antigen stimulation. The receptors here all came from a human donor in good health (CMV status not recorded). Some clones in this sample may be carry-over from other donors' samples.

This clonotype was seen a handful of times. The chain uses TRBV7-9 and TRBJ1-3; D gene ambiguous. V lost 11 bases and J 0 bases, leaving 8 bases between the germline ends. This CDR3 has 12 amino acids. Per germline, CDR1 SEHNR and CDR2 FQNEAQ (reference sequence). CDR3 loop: CAFPSSGNTIYF. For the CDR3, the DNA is TGTGCCTTTCCAAGCTCTGGAAACACCATATATTTT. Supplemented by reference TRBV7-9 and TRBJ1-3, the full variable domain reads DTGVSQNPRHKITKRGQNVTFRCDPISEHNRLYWYRQTLGQGPEFLTYFQNEAQLEKSRLLSDRFSAERPKGSFSTLEIQRTEQGDSAMYLCAFPSSGNTIYFGEGSWLTVV.

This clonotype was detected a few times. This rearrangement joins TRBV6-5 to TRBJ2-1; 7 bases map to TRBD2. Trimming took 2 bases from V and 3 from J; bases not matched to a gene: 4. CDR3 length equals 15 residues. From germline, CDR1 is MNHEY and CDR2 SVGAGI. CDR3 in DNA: TGTGCCAGCAGTTACGGCGGGGGAAACTACAATGAGCAGTTCTTC. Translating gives CASSYGGGNYNEQFF.

CDR3 bases: TGCGCCAGCAGTGAGTTACGACTAGCGGGACGCACAGATACGCAGTATTTT. Amino acids: CASSELRLAGRTDTQYF. This chain uses TRBV10-1 with TRBJ2-3; 11 nucleotides line up with TRBD2. Trimming removed 1 base from V and 1 base from J; junction bases left unmatched: 4. The CDR3 is 17 amino acids. CDR1 and CDR2 (germline): WNHNN, SYGVQD (reference sequence).

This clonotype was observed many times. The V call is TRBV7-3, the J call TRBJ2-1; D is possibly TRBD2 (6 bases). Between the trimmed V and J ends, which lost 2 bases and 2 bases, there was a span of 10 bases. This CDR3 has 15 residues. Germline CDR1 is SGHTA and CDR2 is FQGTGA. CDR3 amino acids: CASSLDAGPYNEQFF. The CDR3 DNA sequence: TGTGCCAGCAGCTTAGATGCGGGACCCTACAATGAGCAGTTCTTC.

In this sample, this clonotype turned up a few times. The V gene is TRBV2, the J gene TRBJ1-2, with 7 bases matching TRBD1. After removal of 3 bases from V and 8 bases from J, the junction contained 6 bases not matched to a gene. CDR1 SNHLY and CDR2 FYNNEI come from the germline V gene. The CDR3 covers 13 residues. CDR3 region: CASSDDRVRGYTF. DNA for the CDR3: TGTGCCAGCAGTGATGACAGGGTGAGGGGCTACACCTTC.